This entry lists 32 T cell receptor beta chains sequenced from one sample in a study of molecular identifiers for immune sequencing clone quantification (dated by TCRdb to 2017 to 2018). To prepare the library, PCR was applied. Sequencing was performed on a NextSeq 500. TCRdb reprocessed the public reads (quality trimming at Q25 with fastp, clone calling with MiXCR) and kept in-frame beta chains. Every entry covers one CDR3 protein and lists the most common genes and DNA from its rows. The sample table contains approximately 590,000 distinct CDR3 sequences; only one count was recorded for 25% of them. The ten most abundant clones make up about 0.84% of the sample. Sequenced input: naive CD8+ T cells from blood, with Jurkat cell RNA spiked in. According to the study, the label for this sample's cell subset or site signals: FACS-sorted CD8+CD4-CCR7+CD45RA+ naive T cells. The receptors derive from a human donor in good health. Some libraries in this study had Jurkat cell RNA spiked in.

The gene calls are TRBV13 and TRBJ2-7; unclear D gene. Germline V gives CDR1 PRHDT, CDR2 FYEKMQ (reference sequence). This CDR3 is built from 15 residues. V was clipped by 0 bases and J by 0 bases, with 9 bases between them. CDR3 sequence reads: CASSLGLGNSYEQYF. Written as DNA, the CDR3 is TGTGCCAGCAGCTTAGGTTTAGGGAACTCCTACGAGCAGTACTTC.

As regards this clonotype: This may be a read error: a much more frequent sequence differs by one nucleotide. The genes are TRBV5-4 and TRBJ2-1; 11 nucleotides match TRBD1. The CDR3 has 15 residues. Germline V gene sequence: CDR1 SGHNT, CDR2 YYREEE (reference sequence). The CDR3 sequence: CASSQGQGVGNERFF. The DNA for the CDR3 is TGTGCCAGCAGCCAGGGACAGGGGGTTGGAAATGAGCGGTTCTTC.

In its sample, this clonotype was seen a few times. This rearrangement joins TRBV4-3 to TRBJ1-1, with 8 bases lining up with TRBD1. The V gene's germline CDR1 is LGHNA and CDR2 YSLEER. With V trimmed by 0 bases and J by 3 bases, 12 bases remained unmatched. This CDR3 has 18 residues. For the CDR3, the DNA is TGCGCCAGCAGCCAAGATCTCCCAGGGGGCGCGTACTACACTGAAGCTTTCTTT. Amino acid sequence: CASSQDLPGGAYYTEAFF.

Ten or more counts support this clonotype. This chain links TRBV6-1 with TRBJ2-7, with D unclear. The CDR3 contains 11 residues. Trimming took off 8 bases at V and 4 bases at J, with 9 bases between the two ends. The germline gives CDR1 MNHNS, CDR2 SASEGT. In nucleotides, the CDR3 is TGTGCCAGCCGTACGTGGTACGAGCAGTACTTC. Translated: CASRTWYEQYF.

In this sample, this clonotype turned up a few times. The chain couples TRBV29-1 to TRBJ2-1; 7 nucleotides line up with TRBD1. Trimming took 4 bases from V and 2 from J; bases not matched to a gene: 2. Germline V CDR1 and CDR2: SQVTM, ANQGSEA. This CDR3 region has 13 residues. The CDR3 sequence: CSVGQGAYNEQFF. In nucleotides, the CDR3 is TGCAGCGTTGGGCAGGGGGCCTACAATGAGCAGTTCTTC.

The chain couples TRBV2 to TRBJ1-1; D unclear. In germline, CDR1 is SNHLY, CDR2 FYNNEI. Trimming took 4 bases from V and 0 from J, leaving 15 bases between them. The CDR3 totals 16 residues. CDR3 residues: CASSATDHSMNTEAFF. The CDR3 DNA is TGTGCCAGCAGTGCCACGGATCATAGCATGAACACTGAAGCTTTCTTT.

The chain joins TRBV27 to TRBJ2-1; TRBD2 agrees at 8 bases. After removal of 8 bases from V and 0 bases from J, the junction contained 12 bases not matched to a gene. The germline gives CDR1 MNHEY, CDR2 SMNVEV (reference sequence). This CDR3 has 17 amino acids. Here the CDR3 reads CASAARGGFSSYNEQFF. The CDR3, as DNA: TGTGCCAGCGCTGCCCGCGGGGGGTTCAGCTCCTACAATGAGCAGTTCTTC.

Turning to this clonotype: Possible read error: a much larger clone is one base away. The V and J genes are TRBV12-5 and TRBJ1-1; D unresolved. Germline CDR1 LGHNT, CDR2 FRNRAP. Trimming removed 1 base from V and 10 bases from J, with 7 bases in between. The CDR3 sequence is 11 residues long. The CDR3 sequence is CASGLGSAAFF. DNA of the CDR3: TGTGCTAGTGGTTTGGGTAGTGCAGCTTTCTTT.

As concerns this clonotype: At one of its ends the junction is not consistent with the germline gene, which may arise from a read error. For the CDR3, the DNA is TGTGCCAGCAGTCCCCGACTAGCGGAAAGCTCCTACGAGCAGAACTTC. Protein product: CASSPRLAESSYEQNF. This chain links TRBV27 with TRBJ2-7, with 9 nucleotides matching TRBD2. The CDR3 spans 16 residues. Germline lookup yields CDR1 MNHEY and CDR2 SMNVEV (reference sequence).

This clonotype has a handful of counts. V is TRBV19 and J is TRBJ1-5, with unresolved D. Per the germline V gene, CDR1 is LNHDA and CDR2 is SQIVND (reference sequence). Between the trimmed V and J ends, which lost 0 bases and 0 bases, there was a span of 6 bases. The CDR3 runs 15 residues. The CDR3 protein is CASSIDTYSNQPQHF. In DNA, the CDR3 is TGTGCCAGTAGTATAGACACTTATAGCAATCAGCCCCAGCATTTT.

Remarks on this clonotype: A much larger clone lies one base from this, so it may be a read error. This sequence joins TRBV27 and TRBJ2-3; no definite D call. This CDR3 is 13 amino acids long. From germline, CDR1 is MNHEY and CDR2 SMNVEV (reference sequence). CDR3 residues: CAGSLSIYDTQYF. The CDR3 DNA follows: TGTGCCGGCAGTTTATCCATTTATGATACGCAGTATTTT.

The table lists this clonotype with many counts. The rearrangement uses TRBV27 and TRBJ1-5; D gene ambiguous. The germline V and J ends were trimmed by 0 bases and 3 bases, with 6 bases remaining between them. This CDR3 has 14 residues. Germline V gene lookup returns CDR1 MNHEY and CDR2 SMNVEV (reference sequence). CDR3 amino acids: CASSLSSVNQPQHF. CDR3 nucleotide sequence: TGTGCCAGCAGTTTATCGTCAGTCAATCAGCCCCAGCATTTT.

Ten or more counts support this clonotype. The chain is built from TRBV2 and TRBJ1-5; 8 nucleotides match TRBD1. This CDR3 has 15 residues. V lost 5 bases, J lost 6 bases, and 9 bases stayed unmatched. Germline loops: CDR1 SNHLY, CDR2 FYNNEI. For the CDR3, the DNA is TGTGCCAGCAGTAACGTGGACAGGGAGACTCAGCCCCAGCATTTT. It encodes CASSNVDRETQPQHF.

Comments on this clonotype: At one end the junction does not follow the germline gene, possibly because of a read error. The chain recombines TRBV6-6 with TRBJ2-7; no firm D call. CDR1 MNHNY and CDR2 SVGAGI come from the germline V gene (reference sequence). The CDR3 extends over 11 amino acids. DNA for the CDR3: TGTGTCAGCAGTTACTCGTACGAGCAGTACTTC. Amino acids: CVSSYSYEQYF.

This clonotype was found many times. This chain connects TRBV7-6 to TRBJ2-5, with TRBD2 identical over 8 bases. V shed 5 bases, J shed 1 base, and the junction held 9 bases outside the gene matches. The germline gives CDR1 SGHVS, CDR2 FNYEAQ. The CDR3 covers 16 residues. The CDR3 DNA reads as TGTGCCAGCAGCATACTAGCGGCCAACTTCCAAGAGACCCAGTACTTC. It specifies CASSILAANFQETQYF.

The chain combines TRBV21-1 with TRBJ2-1; the D segment call TRBD2 is taken from the table without a DNA check. TRBV21-1 is annotated as a pseudogene. This CDR3 region has 12 residues. CDR3 in DNA: TGTGGCAGCTATACGGGAGTCTTCAAACGGTTCTTC. Protein sequence: CGSYTGVFKRFF.

With regard to this clonotype: A much larger clone lies a single base off, so this may be a read error. The CDR3 does not close with the conserved phenylalanine or tryptophan, likely indicating a read error. The chain couples TRBV4-1 to TRBJ1-5; D not certain. Trimming pared 0 bases from V and 0 bases from J, leaving 12 bases between. The CDR3 is made up of 17 amino acids. Germline CDR1 and CDR2: MGHRA and YSYEKL. The DNA of the CDR3 is TGCGCCAGCAGCCAAGATAGGTCAGACTATAGCAATCAGCCCCAGCATCTT. This translates into CASSQDRSDYSNQPQHL.

This clonotype was observed many times. The gene calls are TRBV20-1 and TRBJ2-7, with 11 bases lining up with TRBD1. Germline values: CDR1 DFQATT, CDR2 SNEGSKA (reference sequence). Trimming removed 7 bases from V and 4 bases from J; junction bases left unmatched: 6. CDR3 length: 13 residues. Here the CDR3 reads CSVGQGADYEQYF. CDR3 coding DNA: TGCAGTGTAGGACAGGGGGCTGATTACGAGCAGTACTTC.

Concerning this clonotype: The junction does not match germline at one end; this may be a read error. V is TRBV2 and J is TRBJ2-7; D may be TRBD1 or TRBD2 (5 bases each). Germline values: CDR1 SNHLY, CDR2 FYNNEI. The CDR3 loop spans 12 amino acids. CDR3 sequence (DNA): TGTGCCAGCGGGGGAAACTCCTACGAGCTGTACTTC. Protein product: CASGGNSYELYF.

This clonotype was observed many times. This chain links TRBV28 with TRBJ2-7; D might be TRBD2 (5 bases). The germline V and J ends were trimmed by 11 bases and 6 bases, with 20 bases remaining between them. The CDR3 length is 13 residues. CDR1 and CDR2 from the germline V gene are MDHEN and SYDVKM. The CDR3 loop is CASAAVGLGEQYF. DNA of the CDR3: TGTGCCTCAGCGGCCGTAGGGCTCGGCGAGCAGTACTTC. Variable domain in full (rest from reference TRBV28 and TRBJ2-7): DVKVTQSSRYLVKRTGEKVFLECVQDMDHENMFWYRQDPGLGLRLIYFSYDVKMKEKGDIPEGYSVSREKKERFSLILESASTNQTSMYLCASAAVGLGEQYFGPGTRLTVT.

This clonotype was seen repeatedly, ten times or more. The J gene is TRBJ1-1, the V gene TRBV7-9; maybe TRBD1 (6 bases). The CDR3 is 13 amino acids. Trimming took 8 bases from V and 5 from J, leaving 15 bases between them. Germline CDR1 reads SEHNR; CDR2 reads FQNEAQ (reference sequence). The DNA of the CDR3 is TGTGCCAGCCGCCCGGGTAGGGGGACTGAAGCTTTCTTT. Translating it yields CASRPGRGTEAFF.

With regard to this clonotype: This may come from a read error, since a much larger clone is one base off. This sequence joins TRBV12-3 or TRBV12-4 and TRBJ2-3; 9 nucleotides line up with TRBD1. The J call is in doubt because the DNA end fits TRBJ1-5 better. The CDR3 consists of 18 residues. CDR3: CASSLWPWTGEVTDTQHF. CDR3 nucleotides: TGTGCCAGCAGTTTATGGCCTTGGACAGGGGAGGTGACAGATACGCAGCATTTT.

The CDR3 coding sequence is TGTGCCAGCAGCTTAGACAGGGGGTTGAGAGAGACCCAGTACTTC. Translated: CASSLDRGLRETQYF. The rearrangement joins TRBV11-2 to TRBJ2-5, with 7 bases aligning to TRBD1. CDR3 length equals 15 residues. Germline V gene sequence: CDR1 SGHAT, CDR2 FQNNGV. The V gene end was trimmed by 0 bases and the J gene end by 4 bases; junction bases not matched to a gene: 5.

This clonotype was counted ten times or more. J is TRBJ2-1 and V is TRBV5-6; no clear D gene. Deletions cut 4 bases from V and 8 bases from J, with 7 bases between. Germline CDR1 reads SGHDT; CDR2 reads YYEEEE. CDR3 length equals 11 residues. The CDR3 spells CASSLAHEQFF. CDR3 nucleotide sequence: TGTGCCAGCAGCCTGGCACATGAGCAGTTCTTC. The full variable domain, its missing parts supplied by reference TRBV5-6 and TRBJ2-1, is DAGVTQSPTHLIKTRGQQVTLRCSPKSGHDTVSWYQQALGQGPQFIFQYYEEEERQRGNFPDRFSGHQFPNYSSELNVNALLLGDSALYLCASSLAHEQFFGPGTRLTVL.

A few counts support this clonotype. This chain joins TRBV21-1 and TRBJ2-7; the table's D call TRBD1 went unverified against the DNA. TRBV21-1 is a pseudogene locus. The CDR3 sequence is 16 residues long. The CDR3 DNA reads as TGTGCCAGCAGCAAATACCGGATGAGGGGGAGCAACGAGCAGTACTTC. Amino acids: CASSKYRMRGSNEQYF.

To note about this clonotype: This clone may be a read error of a much larger clone one base away. The chain joins TRBV28 to TRBJ2-3, with a tentative D call TRBD1 (7 bases). Germline lookup yields CDR1 MDHEN and CDR2 SYDVKM. Trimming left V 2 bases short and J 6 bases short, with 9 bases between. The CDR3 has 13 amino acids. The CDR3 spells CASSLAGGDTQYF. In DNA, the CDR3 is TGTGCCAGCAGTTTAGCAGGGGGGGATACGCAGTATTTT.

This chain joins TRBV19 and TRBJ2-5, with TRBD2 matching 12 bases. Trimming removed 2 bases from V and 5 bases from J; junction bases left unmatched: 6. The CDR3 totals 16 residues. Germline V CDR1 and CDR2: LNHDA, SQIVND (reference sequence). Written as DNA, the CDR3 is TGTGCCAGTAGTATATCTAGCGGGGGGGCTCAGGAGACCCAGTACTTC. Translation: CASSISSGGAQETQYF.

Many counts were recorded for this clonotype. The chain uses TRBV5-1 and TRBJ2-1, with 8 positions matching TRBD2. Germline CDR1 SGHRS, CDR2 YFSETQ. This CDR3 is 15 amino acids long. With 3 bases clipped from V and 5 bases from J, the junction kept 7 bases outside the gene matches. CDR3 in DNA: TGCGCCAGCAGCTCCGGAGCGGGAGCCGACAATGAGCAGTTCTTC. Translation gives CASSSGAGADNEQFF.

This clonotype has only a few counts. The rearrangement joins TRBV4-3 to TRBJ2-7; weak D call: TRBD1 (5 bases). V was shortened by 1 base and J by 5 bases, with 15 bases between the two germline ends. The CDR3 runs 15 residues. CDR1 is LGHNA and CDR2 is YSLEER in the germline V gene. The CDR3 loop reads CASSQALDSAHEQYF. The CDR3 DNA is TGCGCCAGCAGCCAAGCCCTCGACAGCGCCCACGAGCAGTACTTC.

CDR3 DNA: TGCAGTGCTAGAGACCTTATACTAGCGGGAGATGGCACCGGGGAGCTGTTTTTT. This gives the protein CSARDLILAGDGTGELFF. The J gene is TRBJ2-2, the V gene TRBV20-1; 11 bases match TRBD2. Trimming cost V 0 bases and J 4 bases; bases outside gene matches: 10. CDR1 is DFQATT, CDR2 SNEGSKA, per germline (reference sequence). The CDR3 sequence is 18 residues long.

This clonotype turned up a few times. V usage is TRBV27 and J usage is TRBJ1-4; 11 bases are shared with TRBD1. This CDR3 region has 16 residues. V gave up 6 bases and J gave up 5 bases; unmatched junction bases: 8. CDR1 MNHEY and CDR2 SMNVEV come from the germline V gene (reference sequence). CDR3 nucleotide sequence: TGTGCCAGCAGGGATGGGACAGGGGGGTTAAATGAAAAACTGTTTTTT. Its translation is CASRDGTGGLNEKLFF.

As regards this clonotype: A much bigger clone sits one base away, suggesting this may be a read error. The chain recombines TRBV7-6 with TRBJ2-7, with 9 bases that match TRBD1. The CDR3 length is 14 residues. Germline V gives CDR1 SGHVS, CDR2 FNYEAQ. The DNA for the CDR3 is TGTGCCAGCAGCTTTGGGACAGGGCGCTACGAGCAGTGCTTC. It translates to CASSFGTGRYEQCF.